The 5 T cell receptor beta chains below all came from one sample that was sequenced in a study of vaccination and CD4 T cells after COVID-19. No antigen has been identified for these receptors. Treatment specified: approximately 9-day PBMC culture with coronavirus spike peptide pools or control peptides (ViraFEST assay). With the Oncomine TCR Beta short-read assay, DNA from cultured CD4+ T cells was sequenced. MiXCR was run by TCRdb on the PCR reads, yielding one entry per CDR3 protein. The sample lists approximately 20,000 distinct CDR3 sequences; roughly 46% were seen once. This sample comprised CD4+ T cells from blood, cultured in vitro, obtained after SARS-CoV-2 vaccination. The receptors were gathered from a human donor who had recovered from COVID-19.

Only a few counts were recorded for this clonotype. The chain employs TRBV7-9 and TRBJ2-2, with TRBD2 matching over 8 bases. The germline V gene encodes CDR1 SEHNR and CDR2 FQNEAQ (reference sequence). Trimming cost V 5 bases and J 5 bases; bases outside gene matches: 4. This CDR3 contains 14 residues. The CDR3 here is CASSSGTRTGELFF. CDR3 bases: TGTGCCAGCAGCAGTGGGACTAGGACCGGGGAGCTGTTTTTT.

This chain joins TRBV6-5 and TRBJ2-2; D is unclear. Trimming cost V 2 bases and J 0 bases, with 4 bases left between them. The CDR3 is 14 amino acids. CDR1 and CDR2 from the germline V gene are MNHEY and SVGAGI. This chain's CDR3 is CASSYPSNTGELFF. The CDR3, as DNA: TGTGCCAGCAGTTACCCCTCGAACACCGGGGAGCTGTTTTTT.

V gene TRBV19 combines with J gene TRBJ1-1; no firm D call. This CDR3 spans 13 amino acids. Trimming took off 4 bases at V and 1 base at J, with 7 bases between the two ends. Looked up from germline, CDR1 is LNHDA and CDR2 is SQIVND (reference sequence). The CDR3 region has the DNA TGTGCCAGTAGTAACATAGCGAACACTGAAGCTTTCTTT. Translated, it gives CASSNIANTEAFF.

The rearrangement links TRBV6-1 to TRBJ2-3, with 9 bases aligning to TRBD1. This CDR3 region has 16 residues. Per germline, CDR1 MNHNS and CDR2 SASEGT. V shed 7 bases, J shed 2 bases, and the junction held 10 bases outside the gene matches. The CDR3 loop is CASIEWGTGNTDTQYF. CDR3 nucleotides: TGTGCCAGCATCGAATGGGGGACAGGGAACACAGATACGCAGTATTTT.

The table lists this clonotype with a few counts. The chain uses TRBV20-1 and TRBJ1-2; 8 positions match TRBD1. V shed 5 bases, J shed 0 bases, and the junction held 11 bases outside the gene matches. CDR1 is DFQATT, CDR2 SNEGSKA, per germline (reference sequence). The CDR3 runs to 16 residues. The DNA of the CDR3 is TGCAGTGCTTCCGGTGGAAAACAGGGGGCTAACTATGGCTACACCTTC. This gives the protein CSASGGKQGANYGYTF.